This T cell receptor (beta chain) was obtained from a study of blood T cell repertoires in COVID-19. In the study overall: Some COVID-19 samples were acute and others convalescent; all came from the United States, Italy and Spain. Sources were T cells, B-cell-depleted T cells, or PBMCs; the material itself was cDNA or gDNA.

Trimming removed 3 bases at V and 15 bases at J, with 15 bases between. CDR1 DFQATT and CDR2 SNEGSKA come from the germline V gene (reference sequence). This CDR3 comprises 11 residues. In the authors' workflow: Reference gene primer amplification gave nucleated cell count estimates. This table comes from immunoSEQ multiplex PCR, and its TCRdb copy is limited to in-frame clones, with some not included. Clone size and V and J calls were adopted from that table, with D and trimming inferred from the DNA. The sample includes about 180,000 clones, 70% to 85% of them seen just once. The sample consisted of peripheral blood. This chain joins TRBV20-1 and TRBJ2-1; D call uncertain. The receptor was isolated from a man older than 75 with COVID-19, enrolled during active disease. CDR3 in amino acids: CSASLGIRPFF. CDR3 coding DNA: TGCAGTGCTAGTCTAGGAATTCGCCCGTTCTTC.